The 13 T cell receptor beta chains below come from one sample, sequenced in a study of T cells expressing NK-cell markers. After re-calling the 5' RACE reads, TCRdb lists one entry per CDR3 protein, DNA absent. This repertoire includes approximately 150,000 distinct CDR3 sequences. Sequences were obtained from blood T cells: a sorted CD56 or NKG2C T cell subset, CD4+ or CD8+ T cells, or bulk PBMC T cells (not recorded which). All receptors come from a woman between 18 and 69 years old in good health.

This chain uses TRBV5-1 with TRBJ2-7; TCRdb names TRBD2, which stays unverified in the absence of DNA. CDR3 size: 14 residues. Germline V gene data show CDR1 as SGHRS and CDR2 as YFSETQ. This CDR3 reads CASSFLAGSGEQYF.

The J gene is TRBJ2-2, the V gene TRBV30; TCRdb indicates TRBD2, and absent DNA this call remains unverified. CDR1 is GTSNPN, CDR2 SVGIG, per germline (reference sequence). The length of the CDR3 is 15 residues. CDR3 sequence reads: CAWSVAGGATGELFF.

This CDR3 reads CASSPSWGSNQPQHF. The chain combines TRBV2 with TRBJ1-5. Germline CDR1 is SNHLY and CDR2 is FYNNEI. There are 15 residues in the CDR3. Based on the CDR3 plus reference TRBV2 and TRBJ1-5, the full variable domain is EPEVTQTPSHQVTQMGQEVILRCVPISNHLYFYWYRQILGQKVEFLVSFYNNEISEKSEIFDDQFSVERPDGSNFTLKIRSTKLEDSAMYFCASSPSWGSNQPQHFGDGTRLSIL.

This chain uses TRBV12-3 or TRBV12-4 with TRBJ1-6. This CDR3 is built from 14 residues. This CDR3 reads CASSPARHLSPLHF.

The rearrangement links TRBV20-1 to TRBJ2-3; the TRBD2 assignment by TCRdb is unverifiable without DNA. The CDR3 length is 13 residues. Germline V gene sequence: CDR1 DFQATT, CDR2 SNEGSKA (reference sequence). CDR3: CSAPVLVTDTQYF.

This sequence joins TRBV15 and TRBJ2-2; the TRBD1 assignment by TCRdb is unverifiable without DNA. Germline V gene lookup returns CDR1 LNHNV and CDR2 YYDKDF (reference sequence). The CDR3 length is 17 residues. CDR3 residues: CATSRGSGQTNTGELFF.

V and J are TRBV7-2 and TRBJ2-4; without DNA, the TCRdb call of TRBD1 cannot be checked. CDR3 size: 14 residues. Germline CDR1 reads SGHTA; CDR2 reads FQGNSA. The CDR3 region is CASSLAHGANIQYF.

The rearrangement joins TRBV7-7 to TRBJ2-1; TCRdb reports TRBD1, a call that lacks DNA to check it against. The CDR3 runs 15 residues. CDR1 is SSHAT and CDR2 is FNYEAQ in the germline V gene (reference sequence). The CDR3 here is CASSLRTGSGNEQFF.

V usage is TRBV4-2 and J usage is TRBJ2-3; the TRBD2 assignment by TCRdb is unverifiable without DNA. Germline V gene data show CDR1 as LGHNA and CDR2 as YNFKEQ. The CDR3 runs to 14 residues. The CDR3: CASSQSGSKDTQYF.

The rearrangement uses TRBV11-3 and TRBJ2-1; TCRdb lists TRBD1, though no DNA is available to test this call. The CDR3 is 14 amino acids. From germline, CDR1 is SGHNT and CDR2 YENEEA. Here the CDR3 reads CASSRDPRYNEQFF.

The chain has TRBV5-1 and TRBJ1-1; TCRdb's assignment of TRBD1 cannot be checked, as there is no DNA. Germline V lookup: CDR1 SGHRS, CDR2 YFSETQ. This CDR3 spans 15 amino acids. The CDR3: CASRYTLQGTSEAFF.

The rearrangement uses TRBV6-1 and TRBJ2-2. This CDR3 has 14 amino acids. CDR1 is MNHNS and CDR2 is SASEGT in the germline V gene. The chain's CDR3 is CASRELANTGELFF.

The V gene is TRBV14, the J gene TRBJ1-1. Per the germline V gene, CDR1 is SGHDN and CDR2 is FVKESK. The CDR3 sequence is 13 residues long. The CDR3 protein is CASKKQPNTEAFF.